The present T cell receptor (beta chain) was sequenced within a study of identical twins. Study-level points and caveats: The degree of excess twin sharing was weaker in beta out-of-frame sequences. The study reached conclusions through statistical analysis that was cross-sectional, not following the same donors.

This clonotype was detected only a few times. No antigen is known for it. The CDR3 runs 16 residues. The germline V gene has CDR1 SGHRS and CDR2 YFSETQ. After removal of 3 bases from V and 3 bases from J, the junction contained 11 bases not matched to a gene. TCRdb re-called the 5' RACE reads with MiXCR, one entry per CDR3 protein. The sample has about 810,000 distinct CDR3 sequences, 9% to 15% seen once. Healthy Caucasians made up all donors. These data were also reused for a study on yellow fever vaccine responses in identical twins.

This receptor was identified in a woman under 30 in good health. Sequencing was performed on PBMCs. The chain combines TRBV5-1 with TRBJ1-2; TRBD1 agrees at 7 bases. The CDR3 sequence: CASSYDREAVHYGYTF. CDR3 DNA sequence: TGCGCCAGCAGCTACGACAGGGAAGCGGTTCACTATGGCTACACCTTC. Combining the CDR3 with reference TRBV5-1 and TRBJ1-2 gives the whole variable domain KAGVTQTPRYLIKTRGQQVTLSCSPISGHRSVSWYQQTPGQGLQFLFEYFSETQRNKGNFPGRFSGRQFSNSRSEMNVSTLELGDSALYLCASSYDREAVHYGYTFGSGTRLTVV.